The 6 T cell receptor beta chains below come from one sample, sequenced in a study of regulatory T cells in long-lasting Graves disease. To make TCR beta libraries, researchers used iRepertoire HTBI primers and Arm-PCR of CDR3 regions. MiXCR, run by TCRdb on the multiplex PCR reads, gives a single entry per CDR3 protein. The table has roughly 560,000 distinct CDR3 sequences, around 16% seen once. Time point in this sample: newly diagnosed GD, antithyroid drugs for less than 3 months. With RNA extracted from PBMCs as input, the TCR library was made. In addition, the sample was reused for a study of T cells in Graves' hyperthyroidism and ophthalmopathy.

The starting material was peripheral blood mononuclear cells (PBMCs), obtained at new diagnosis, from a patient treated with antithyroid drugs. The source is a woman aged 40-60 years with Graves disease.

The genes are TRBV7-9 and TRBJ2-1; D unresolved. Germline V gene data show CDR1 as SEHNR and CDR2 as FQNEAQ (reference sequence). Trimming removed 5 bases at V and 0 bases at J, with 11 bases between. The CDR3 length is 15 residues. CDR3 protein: CASSPPGLSYNEQFF. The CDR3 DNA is TGTGCCAGCAGCCCCCCCGGGCTCTCCTACAATGAGCAGTTCTTC.

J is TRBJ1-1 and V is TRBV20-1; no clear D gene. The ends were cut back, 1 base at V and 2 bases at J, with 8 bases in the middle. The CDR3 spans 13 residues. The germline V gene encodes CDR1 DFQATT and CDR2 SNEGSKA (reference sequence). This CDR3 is CSARVPGNTEAFF. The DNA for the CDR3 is TGCAGTGCTAGAGTTCCAGGCAACACTGAAGCTTTCTTT.

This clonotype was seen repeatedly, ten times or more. The CDR3 protein is CASSESIGWDTQYF. CDR3 in DNA: TGTGCCAGCAGTGAGAGCATTGGATGGGATACGCAGTATTTT. The rearrangement uses TRBV6-1 and TRBJ2-3, with D hard to call. Trimming removed 3 bases at V and 6 bases at J, with 13 bases between. The CDR3 has 14 amino acids. Germline V gene data show CDR1 as MNHNS and CDR2 as SASEGT.

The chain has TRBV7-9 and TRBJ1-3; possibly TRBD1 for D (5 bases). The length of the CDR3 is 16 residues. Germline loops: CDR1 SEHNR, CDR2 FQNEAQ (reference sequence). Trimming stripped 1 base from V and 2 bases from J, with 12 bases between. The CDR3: CASSLDRWGAGNTIYF. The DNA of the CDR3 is TGTGCCAGCAGCTTAGATCGGTGGGGCGCTGGAAACACCATATATTTT.

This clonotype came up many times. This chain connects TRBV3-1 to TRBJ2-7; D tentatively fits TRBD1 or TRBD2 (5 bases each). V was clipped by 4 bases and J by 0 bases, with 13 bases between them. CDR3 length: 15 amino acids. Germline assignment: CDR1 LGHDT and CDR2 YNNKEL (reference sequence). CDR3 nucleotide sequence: TGTGCCAGCAGCCCTCGGGGCAGGGTCTCCTACGAGCAGTACTTC. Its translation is CASSPRGRVSYEQYF.

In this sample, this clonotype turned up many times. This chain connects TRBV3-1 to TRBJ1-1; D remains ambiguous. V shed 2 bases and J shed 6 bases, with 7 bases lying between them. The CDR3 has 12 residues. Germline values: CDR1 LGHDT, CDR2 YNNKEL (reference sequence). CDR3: CASSQYGAEAFF. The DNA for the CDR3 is TGTGCCAGCAGCCAATATGGGGCTGAAGCTTTCTTT.